The text below deals with one TCR beta chain. The source of the sample is a study of technical replicates of blood from a handful of donors. The CDR3 covers 13 residues. The germline CDR1 and CDR2 sequences are SGHNT and YYREEE (reference sequence). V lost 2 bases and J lost 5, with 11 bases in between. Assay: immunoSEQ multiplex PCR; the TCRdb copy retains only in-frame clones and omits some. The sample contains 82,000 or so clones, roughly 95% of which appear only once. The sample consisted of T cells isolated from PBMCs. This receptor was identified in a human donor in good health. The genes are TRBV5-4 and TRBJ2-7; D perhaps matches TRBD2 (6 bases). The CDR3 is CASSFGGTDEQYF. The CDR3 nucleotides are TGTGCCAGCAGCTTCGGAGGGACCGACGAGCAGTACTTC.